A selection of T cell receptor beta chains follows, all from one sample in a study of T cells in Graves' hyperthyroidism and ophthalmopathy. TCRdb re-called the multiplex PCR reads through MiXCR, storing one row per CDR3 protein. In the table there are around 440,000 distinct CDR3 sequences, around 16% of which are singletons. Sequencing was performed on blood. The receptor set was obtained from a woman younger than 35 with Graves' hyperthyroidism. The CDR3 runs from the conserved cysteine through the conserved F or W. Fields, in order: clone size, V gene, J gene, CDR3 length, D gene, CDR3 DNA, CDR3 protein. The D gene is left open where the match is weak. Expanded clones are given a class, and other clones once, few, many or no size at all.

abundance: many
v_gene: TRBV6-2/TRBV6-3
j_gene: TRBJ1-1
len: 15
d_gene: TRBD1
CDR3nt: TGTGCCAGCAGTATCGACAGGGAGGGGAACACTGAAGCTTTCTTT
CDR3aa: CASSIDREGNTEAFF

abundance: many
v_gene: TRBV13
j_gene: TRBJ2-5
len: 14
d_gene: -
CDR3nt: TGTGCCAGCAGCCTTGAGTCGGCAGGAGAGACCCAGTACTTC
CDR3aa: CASSLESAGETQYF

abundance: few
v_gene: TRBV19
j_gene: TRBJ2-1
len: 16
d_gene: TRBD1
CDR3nt: TGTGCCAGTAGTAAGAGGAGTGGACAGGGCTTGATTGAGCAGTTCTTC
CDR3aa: CASSKRSGQGLIEQFF

abundance: many
v_gene: TRBV12-3/TRBV12-4
j_gene: TRBJ2-7
len: 14
d_gene: TRBD1
CDR3nt: TGTGCCAGCAGTTTGGGGGACAGGCCCTACGAGCAGTACTTC
CDR3aa: CASSLGDRPYEQYF

abundance: many
v_gene: TRBV20-1
j_gene: TRBJ1-1
len: 10
d_gene: -
CDR3nt: TGCAGTGCTAGTCCCTTGGAAGCTTTCTTT
CDR3aa: CSASPLEAFF

abundance: many
v_gene: TRBV6-1
j_gene: TRBJ2-1
len: 13
d_gene: -
CDR3nt: TGTGCCAGCAGAACACCCCTCGGGATCCAGCAGTTCTTC
CDR3aa: CASRTPLGIQQFF

abundance: many
v_gene: TRBV6-1
j_gene: TRBJ1-2
len: 14
d_gene: -
CDR3nt: TGTGCCAGCAGTCGCGGACAGCACTACTATGGCTACACCTTC
CDR3aa: CASSRGQHYYGYTF

abundance: -
v_gene: TRBV6-1
j_gene: TRBJ1-5
len: 15
d_gene: TRBD1
CDR3nt: TGTGCCAGCGGTCCCCGGGACAGGGATCATCAGCCCCAGCATTTT
CDR3aa: CASGPRDRDHQPQHF

abundance: -
v_gene: TRBV7-9
j_gene: TRBJ2-2
len: 13
d_gene: -
CDR3nt: TGTGCCAGCAGCCCGCAGGTATCAGGGGAGCTGTTTTTT
CDR3aa: CASSPQVSGELFF

abundance: few
v_gene: TRBV19
j_gene: TRBJ1-2
len: 15
d_gene: TRBD1
CDR3nt: TGTGCCAGTAGTATTGGGACAGGTATTAACTATGGCTACACCTTC
CDR3aa: CASSIGTGINYGYTF

abundance: many
v_gene: TRBV12-3/TRBV12-4
j_gene: TRBJ1-1
len: 14
d_gene: -
CDR3nt: TGTGCCAGCAGAGGTCTGGGGGGCGCAGCTGAAGCTTTCTTT
CDR3aa: CASRGLGGAAEAFF

abundance: -
v_gene: TRBV7-8
j_gene: TRBJ2-3
len: 18
d_gene: TRBD2
CDR3nt: TGTGCCAGCAGCGGGAGGTCTAGCGGGAGGGGAAGCACAGATACGCAGTATTTT
CDR3aa: CASSGRSSGRGSTDTQYF

abundance: -
v_gene: TRBV6-1
j_gene: TRBJ1-3
len: 17
d_gene: TRBD1
CDR3nt: TGTGCCAGCAGCCGGTTACCGACAGGGGACTCTGGAAACACCATATATTTT
CDR3aa: CASSRLPTGDSGNTIYF

abundance: many
v_gene: TRBV12-3/TRBV12-4
j_gene: TRBJ2-3
len: 14
d_gene: -
CDR3nt: TGTGCCAGCAGTCGTAGCGGCAGCACAGATACGCAGTATTTT
CDR3aa: CASSRSGSTDTQYF

abundance: -
v_gene: TRBV6-1
j_gene: TRBJ1-5
len: 12
d_gene: -
CDR3nt: TGTGCCACTGGAATGGGCAATCAGCCCCAGCATTTT
CDR3aa: CATGMGNQPQHF

abundance: many
v_gene: TRBV11-3
j_gene: TRBJ1-1
len: 13
d_gene: -
CDR3nt: TGTGCCAGCAGGCTTAGTGTGAACACTGAAGCTTTCTTT
CDR3aa: CASRLSVNTEAFF

abundance: -
v_gene: TRBV7-9
j_gene: TRBJ2-1
len: 16
d_gene: TRBD2
CDR3nt: TGTGCCAGCAGCCCGGCGACTAGCGGGAGGGCCACTGAGCAGTTCTTC
CDR3aa: CASSPATSGRATEQFF

abundance: -
v_gene: TRBV6-2/TRBV6-3
j_gene: TRBJ2-2
len: 14
d_gene: TRBD1
CDR3nt: TGTGCCACCCGGGACAGCGCGAACACCGGGGAGCTGTTTTTT
CDR3aa: CATRDSANTGELFF

abundance: few
v_gene: TRBV12-3/TRBV12-4
j_gene: TRBJ2-3
len: 14
d_gene: -
CDR3nt: TGTGCCAGCAGTGATTTGGGTAGGGGGGATACGCAGTATTTT
CDR3aa: CASSDLGRGDTQYF

abundance: many
v_gene: TRBV5-1
j_gene: TRBJ2-1
len: 16
d_gene: TRBD1
CDR3nt: TGCGCCAGCAGCTTCCCTCGGGACAGGGCTTACAATGAGCAGTTCTTC
CDR3aa: CASSFPRDRAYNEQFF

abundance: many
v_gene: TRBV7-9
j_gene: TRBJ1-4
len: 19
d_gene: -
CDR3nt: TGTGCCAGCAGCTTAGTCAAGGAATCCTTCGGGTCTCCTAATGAAAAACTGTTTTTT
CDR3aa: CASSLVKESFGSPNEKLFF

abundance: many
v_gene: TRBV10-3
j_gene: TRBJ2-7
len: 13
d_gene: TRBD1
CDR3nt: TGTGCGTCCGGGGACAGAGTCTCCTACGAGCAGTACTTC
CDR3aa: CASGDRVSYEQYF

abundance: few
v_gene: TRBV3-1
j_gene: TRBJ1-3
len: 11
d_gene: -
CDR3nt: TGTGCCAGCAGCCAAGGGCCCTCCCTATATTTT
CDR3aa: CASSQGPSLYF

abundance: many
v_gene: TRBV7-2
j_gene: TRBJ2-1
len: 17
d_gene: TRBD2
CDR3nt: TGTGCCAGCAGCTTATTGGCGGGAGGGCCTATTTACAATGAGCAGTTCTTC
CDR3aa: CASSLLAGGPIYNEQFF

abundance: -
v_gene: TRBV12-3/TRBV12-4
j_gene: TRBJ2-7
len: 15
d_gene: TRBD1
CDR3nt: TGTGCCAGCAGTTCCCGCCGACAGGGGGGGTACGAGCAGTACTTC
CDR3aa: CASSSRRQGGYEQYF

abundance: many
v_gene: TRBV11-3
j_gene: TRBJ2-7
len: 12
d_gene: -
CDR3nt: TGTGCCAGCAGCCTAGGTTCCTGGGAGCAGTACTTC
CDR3aa: CASSLGSWEQYF

abundance: many
v_gene: TRBV10-3
j_gene: TRBJ2-7
len: 14
d_gene: TRBD2
CDR3nt: TGTGCCATCAGTGAACTAGCGGGTGGTTACGAGCAGTACTTC
CDR3aa: CAISELAGGYEQYF

abundance: few
v_gene: TRBV6-1
j_gene: TRBJ2-3
len: 14
d_gene: -
CDR3nt: TGTGCCAGCAGCCCTCAAGGAGGGACAGATACGCAGTATTTT
CDR3aa: CASSPQGGTDTQYF

abundance: many
v_gene: TRBV7-3
j_gene: TRBJ2-7
len: 15
d_gene: TRBD1
CDR3nt: TGTGCCAGCAGCTCCACAGGGGGAGGCTCTAAAGAGCAGTACTTC
CDR3aa: CASSSTGGGSKEQYF

abundance: -
v_gene: TRBV12-3/TRBV12-4
j_gene: TRBJ2-6
len: 15
d_gene: TRBD1
CDR3nt: TGTGCCAGCAGGGAAACAGGGGCCGGGGCCAACGTCCTGACTTTC
CDR3aa: CASRETGAGANVLTF

abundance: -
v_gene: TRBV6-1
j_gene: TRBJ2-4
len: 13
d_gene: TRBD1
CDR3nt: TGTGCCAGCAGCCGGGACAGCCTGGGCATTCAGTACTTC
CDR3aa: CASSRDSLGIQYF

abundance: few
v_gene: TRBV6-1
j_gene: TRBJ1-5
len: 17
d_gene: -
CDR3nt: TGTGCCAGCAGCCACTGGGGGCCTACCTTTAGCAATCAGCCCCAGCATTTT
CDR3aa: CASSHWGPTFSNQPQHF

abundance: many
v_gene: TRBV5-1
j_gene: TRBJ2-5
len: 18
d_gene: TRBD2
CDR3nt: TGCGCCAGCAGCCTTCTCCGGGAGGCTAGCGGGGGGCAAGAGACCCAGTACTTC
CDR3aa: CASSLLREASGGQETQYF

abundance: many
v_gene: TRBV7-6
j_gene: TRBJ2-5
len: 17
d_gene: -
CDR3nt: TGTGCCAGCAGCTTAGAGAGGTTCGAGGTAAACCAAGAGACCCAGTACTTC
CDR3aa: CASSLERFEVNQETQYF

abundance: many
v_gene: TRBV6-1
j_gene: TRBJ2-1
len: 15
d_gene: TRBD1
CDR3nt: TGTGCCAGCAGTGAGGGGACAGGGGGCGCCGGAGAGCAGTTCTTC
CDR3aa: CASSEGTGGAGEQFF

abundance: many
v_gene: TRBV6-2/TRBV6-3
j_gene: TRBJ2-2
len: 17
d_gene: TRBD1
CDR3nt: TGTGCCAGCAGTTACTCGAAATGGACAGGTCCCACCGGGGAGCTGTTTTTT
CDR3aa: CASSYSKWTGPTGELFF

abundance: many
v_gene: TRBV20-1
j_gene: TRBJ2-3
len: 19
d_gene: -
CDR3nt: TGCAGTGCTAGAGACAGGATTGGGTTGGGTCCTAGCCGCACAGATACGCAGTATTTT
CDR3aa: CSARDRIGLGPSRTDTQYF

abundance: many
v_gene: TRBV5-6
j_gene: TRBJ2-5
len: 14
d_gene: -
CDR3nt: TGTGCCAGCAGCTTCAGGGTCCCCCAAGAGACCCAGTACTTC
CDR3aa: CASSFRVPQETQYF

abundance: -
v_gene: TRBV29-1
j_gene: TRBJ1-4
len: 15
d_gene: TRBD1
CDR3nt: TGCAGCGTAGATACAGGGGGCGCAACTAATGAAAAACTGTTTTTT
CDR3aa: CSVDTGGATNEKLFF

abundance: -
v_gene: TRBV18
j_gene: TRBJ2-5
len: 15
d_gene: TRBD2
CDR3nt: TGTGCCAGCTCACCGGAGTCCGGGGGGCAAGAGACCCAGTACTTC
CDR3aa: CASSPESGGQETQYF

abundance: many
v_gene: TRBV24-1
j_gene: TRBJ2-7
len: 15
d_gene: -
CDR3nt: TGTGCCACCAGTGATCCCAGTGAGGGGTCCTACGAGCAGTACTTC
CDR3aa: CATSDPSEGSYEQYF

abundance: many
v_gene: TRBV5-1
j_gene: TRBJ1-1
len: 14
d_gene: TRBD1
CDR3nt: TGCGCCAGCTTAATGGGGACAGGGTCGACTGAAGCTTTCTTT
CDR3aa: CASLMGTGSTEAFF

abundance: many
v_gene: TRBV3-1
j_gene: TRBJ1-2
len: 12
d_gene: -
CDR3nt: TGTGCCAGCAGCCAAGGCAGGGATGGCTACACCTTC
CDR3aa: CASSQGRDGYTF